This is a list of T cell receptor beta chains from one sample in a study of shared clonotypes between healthy human individuals. Profiled with immunoSEQ multiplex PCR; TCRdb holds only in-frame clones, not every one. In the table there are 2 million to 2.5 million clones, just over 90% of which are singletons. The sequenced sample consisted of naive CD4+ T cells from PBMCs. These TCRs come from a man younger than 35 in good health. Some clones in this sample may be carry-over from other donors' samples. The conserved cysteine and the conserved F or W are not part of the CDR3 here. D genes are given only for firm matches.

j_call d_call v_call cdr3_aa
TRBJ2-7 TRBD1 TRBV2 ASSGPGQGANEQY
TRBJ1-5 TRBD1 TRBV23-1 ASSHPWDSWNNQPQH
TRBJ2-1 . TRBV5-1 ASSLVAATYNEQF
TRBJ2-5 . TRBV6-5 ASSPYGTAKETQY
TRBJ1-1 . TRBV9 ASGIEAF
TRBJ1-2 . TRBV7-9 ASSSTILRTVAGYT
TRBJ2-7 TRBD1 TRBV5-5 ASSLPDRGPVQY
TRBJ2-2 TRBD2 TRBV4-1 ASSQGLAGLNTGELF
TRBJ2-1 TRBD2 TRBV7-2 ASSPGTSGSLAQGYEQF
TRBJ1-2 . TRBV5-4 ASSPTGANYGYT
TRBJ1-2 TRBD1 TRBV7-3 ASSREGAEGYT
TRBJ2-3 . TRBV7-9 ASSPSSTDTQY
TRBJ1-2 . TRBV15 ATSRDVVDYGYT
TRBJ1-1 . TRBV28 ASSSEYTEAF
TRBJ1-2 TRBD1 TRBV5-4 ASSFRDRHYGYT